The text below deals with one T cell receptor (beta chain). The V end was cut by 5 bases, the J end by 1 base, with 9 bases between. Germline V gene lookup returns CDR1 SGHAT and CDR2 FQDESV (reference sequence). The CDR3 covers 15 residues. Libraries were prepared by immunoSEQ multiplex PCR; TCRdb keeps only in-frame clonotypes and omits some of them. The sample carries some 170,000 clones, about four fifths recorded once. Seattle patient enrollment occurred during active infection, with longitudinal follow-up thereafter. This sample was included in a study of blood T cell repertoires in COVID-19. About the study: Acute and convalescent COVID-19 specimens originated in the United States, Italy and Spain.

Sequenced: peripheral blood. This clonotype originated in a woman in her thirties or forties with COVID-19, enrolled during active disease. The chain uses TRBV11-1 and TRBJ2-6; no clear D gene. The CDR3 sequence: CASSHRESGANVLTF. The CDR3 region has the DNA TGTGCCAGCAGCCATCGAGAATCTGGGGCCAACGTCCTGACTTTC.